Listed below are T cell receptor beta chains from one sample, sequenced in a study of T-cell memory formation after mild COVID-19. TCRdb re-analysed the 5' RACE reads in MiXCR, keeping a single row per CDR3 protein. The sample holds 50,000 to 70,000 distinct CDR3 sequences, about 12% seen once. Input material: PBMCs or a T cell subset sorted from them (not recorded which). These receptors were collected from a man between 18 and 35 years old who had mild COVID-19 (a few samples of this study predate the infection). Cell type and time point are not known. Both conserved end residues are part of each CDR3. Each record gives: D gene, clone size, J gene, V gene, CDR3 protein, CDR3 DNA. D genes are given only for firm matches. Rows give clone size only sometimes, using once, few, many, or a class for an expanded clone.

NA | NA | TRBJ1-6 | TRBV27 | CASSFWGGRARNSPLHF | TGTGCCAGCAGTTTTTGGGGGGGCAGGGCGAGAAATTCACCCCTCCACTTT
NA | NA | TRBJ1-1 | TRBV5-1 | CASSPVNGIVNTEAFF | TGCGCCAGCAGCCCCGTCAATGGGATAGTTAACACTGAAGCTTTCTTT
NA | NA | TRBJ2-1 | TRBV30 | CAWSIYNEQFF | TGTGCCTGGAGTATCTACAATGAGCAGTTCTTC
NA | NA | TRBJ1-1 | TRBV7-2 | CASSLDTEAFF | TGTGCCAGCAGCCTGGACACTGAAGCTTTCTTT
TRBD1 | few | TRBJ2-7 | TRBV20-1 | CSAGTEPSYEQYF | TGCAGTGCGGGGACAGAGCCTTCCTACGAGCAGTACTTC
NA | few | TRBJ2-7 | TRBV25-1 | CASGPERAYEQYF | TGTGCCAGCGGGCCCGAGAGAGCCTACGAGCAGTACTTC
NA | NA | TRBJ2-1 | TRBV19 | CASRLGAYNEQFF | TGTGCCAGTAGGTTAGGGGCCTACAATGAGCAGTTCTTC
NA | few | TRBJ1-3 | TRBV20-1 | CSARDFNSGNTIYF | TGCAGTGCCCGGGACTTCAACTCTGGAAACACCATATATTTT
NA | NA | TRBJ1-5 | TRBV4-1 | CASSQVLQVVGNQPQHF | TGCGCCAGCAGCCAAGTTCTTCAAGTGGTTGGCAATCAGCCCCAGCATTTT
TRBD2 | few | TRBJ2-1 | TRBV11-2 | CASSLLAENEQFF | TGTGCCAGCAGTTTGCTAGCGGAGAATGAGCAGTTCTTC
TRBD2 | NA | TRBJ2-5 | TRBV10-1 | CASSASGGGQETQYF | TGCGCCAGCAGTGCATCGGGGGGTGGACAAGAGACCCAGTACTTC
TRBD1 | NA | TRBJ2-5 | TRBV7-9 | CASSLWDRVEETQYF | TGTGCCAGCAGCTTATGGGACAGGGTGGAGGAGACCCAGTACTTC
NA | NA | TRBJ1-1 | TRBV19 | CASKWGITNTEAFF | TGTGCCAGTAAATGGGGTATTACGAACACTGAAGCTTTCTTT
NA | NA | TRBJ1-2 | TRBV20-1 | CSAREPGGDYGYTF | TGCAGTGCTAGAGAGCCGGGGGGAGACTATGGCTACACCTTC
TRBD1 | many | TRBJ2-3 | TRBV7-8 | CASSLSTGADTQYF | TGTGCCAGCAGCTTATCAACAGGGGCAGATACGCAGTATTTT
NA | NA | TRBJ2-7 | TRBV10-1 | CASSPTRSDNGQYF | TGCGCCAGCAGTCCAACTCGATCTGACAATGGGCAGTACTTC
NA | many | TRBJ2-3 | TRBV7-2 | CASSLAPGHWMSDTQYF | TGTGCCAGCAGCTTGGCCCCGGGACATTGGATGTCCGATACGCAGTATTTT
NA | many | TRBJ1-4 | TRBV29-1 | CSVERVNEKLFF | TGCAGCGTTGAGAGGGTTAATGAAAAACTGTTTTTT
NA | few | TRBJ2-7 | TRBV20-1 | CSATESGYEQYF | TGCAGTGCCACAGAGTCCGGCTACGAGCAGTACTTC
NA | NA | TRBJ1-5 | TRBV27 | CASSRPGYNQPQHF | TGTGCCAGCAGCCGACCGGGCTACAATCAGCCCCAGCATTTT
TRBD2 | many | TRBJ2-3 | TRBV4-3 | CASSQGAGVSTDTQYF | TGCGCCAGCAGCCAAGGAGCGGGGGTTAGCACAGATACGCAGTATTTT
NA | NA | TRBJ1-2 | TRBV15 | CATSRVKSGRNGYTF | TGTGCCACCAGCAGAGTAAAGTCGGGACGTAATGGCTACACCTTC
TRBD1 | few | TRBJ1-1 | TRBV7-9 | CASSSQGGTEAFF | TGTGCCAGCAGTTCTCAGGGGGGCACTGAAGCTTTCTTT
NA | NA | TRBJ1-2 | TRBV5-1 | CASSPEAVTSPHGYTF | TGCGCCAGCAGCCCCGAGGCCGTGACCAGCCCCCATGGCTACACCTTC
NA | NA | TRBJ1-2 | TRBV12-3/TRBV12-4 | CASSHFPGGYTF | TGTGCCAGCAGCCATTTTCCCGGTGGCTACACCTTC
NA | NA | TRBJ2-3 | TRBV7-2 | CASSLAYSTADTQYF | TGTGCCAGCAGCTTAGCGTATTCCACAGCAGATACGCAGTATTTT
NA | many | TRBJ2-4 | TRBV28 | CASSHRGRGPNIQYF | TGTGCCAGCAGTCACAGAGGACGGGGACCAAACATTCAGTACTTC
NA | NA | TRBJ2-2 | TRBV5-1 | CASSLEPVGGELFF | TGCGCCAGCAGCTTGGAACCCGTTGGAGGGGAGCTGTTTTTT
TRBD1 | NA | TRBJ2-1 | TRBV5-1 | CASRTTGTGNNEQFF | TGCGCCAGCAGAACGACCGGGACAGGCAACAATGAGCAGTTCTTC
NA | many | TRBJ2-3 | TRBV29-1 | CSVEPDPGDTQYF | TGCAGCGTTGAACCCGATCCGGGAGATACGCAGTATTTT
TRBD2 | NA | TRBJ2-1 | TRBV6-1 | CASTSRGGPSNEQFF | TGTGCCAGCACTTCTCGGGGGGGGCCGTCCAATGAGCAGTTCTTC
NA | NA | TRBJ2-5 | TRBV5-1 | CASSLAETSLQETQYF | TGCGCCAGCAGCTTGGCCGAAACTAGTCTCCAAGAGACCCAGTACTTC
TRBD1 | many | TRBJ2-3 | TRBV18 | CASSPPRGRSTDTQYF | TGTGCCAGCTCACCGCCCAGGGGGCGTAGCACAGATACGCAGTATTTT
NA | NA | TRBJ2-7 | TRBV6-5 | CASSYSRVTYEQYF | TGTGCCAGCAGTTACTCACGGGTCACCTACGAGCAGTACTTC
NA | NA | TRBJ2-7 | TRBV6-2/TRBV6-3 | CASRRTDSWAYEQYF | TGTGCCAGCAGAAGGACGGATTCGTGGGCCTACGAGCAGTACTTC
TRBD1 | once | TRBJ1-2 | TRBV19 | CASTPDRAYGYTF | TGTGCCAGTACCCCGGACAGGGCCTATGGCTACACCTTC
NA | few | TRBJ1-5 | TRBV6-1 | CASSDGRYTQPQHF | TGTGCCAGCAGTGATGGGCGGTATACCCAGCCCCAGCATTTT
TRBD2 | once | TRBJ2-3 | TRBV6-5 | CASSPGTSGGRSTDTQYF | TGTGCCAGCAGCCCAGGGACTAGCGGGGGGCGTAGCACAGATACGCAGTATTTT
NA | few | TRBJ2-5 | TRBV18 | CASSPLPGETQYF | TGTGCCAGCTCACCACTACCTGGAGAGACCCAGTACTTC
NA | many | TRBJ2-3 | TRBV5-1 | CASSLIQGEGDTQYF | TGCGCCAGCAGCTTGATACAGGGGGAGGGAGATACGCAGTATTTT
TRBD1 | many | TRBJ2-5 | TRBV6-5 | CASSLTGLETQYF | TGTGCCAGCAGTTTGACAGGGTTGGAGACCCAGTACTTC
TRBD2 | many | TRBJ2-7 | TRBV7-2 | CASSQLAGSYEQYF | TGTGCCAGCAGCCAACTAGCGGGCTCCTACGAGCAGTACTTC
TRBD2 | NA | TRBJ2-2 | TRBV20-1 | CSAVAGGNTGELFF | TGCAGTGCTGTAGCGGGGGGGAACACCGGGGAGCTGTTTTTT
NA | NA | TRBJ1-2 | TRBV7-9 | CASSLVDGYTF | TGTGCCAGCAGCTTAGTGGATGGCTACACCTTC
NA | NA | TRBJ2-3 | TRBV5-1 | CASSPGDGALTDTPYF | TGCGCCAGCAGCCCCGGCGATGGGGCCCTCACAGATACGCCGTATTTT